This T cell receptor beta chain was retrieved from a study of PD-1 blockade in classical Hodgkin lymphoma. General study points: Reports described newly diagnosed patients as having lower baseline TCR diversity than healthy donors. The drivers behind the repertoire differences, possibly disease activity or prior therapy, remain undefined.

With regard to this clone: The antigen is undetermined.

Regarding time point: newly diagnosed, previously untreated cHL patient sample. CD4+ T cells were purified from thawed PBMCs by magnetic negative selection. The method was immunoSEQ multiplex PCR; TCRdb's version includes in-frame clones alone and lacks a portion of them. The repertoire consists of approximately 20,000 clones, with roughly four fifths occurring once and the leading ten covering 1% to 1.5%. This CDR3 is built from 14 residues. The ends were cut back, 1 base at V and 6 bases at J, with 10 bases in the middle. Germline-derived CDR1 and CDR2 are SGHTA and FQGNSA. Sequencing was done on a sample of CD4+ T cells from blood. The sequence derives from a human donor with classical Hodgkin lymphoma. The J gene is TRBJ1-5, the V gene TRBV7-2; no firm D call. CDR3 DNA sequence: TGTGCCAGCAGCTTAGGGGCGGGTCCTCAGCCCCAGCATTTT. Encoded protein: CASSLGAGPQPQHF.